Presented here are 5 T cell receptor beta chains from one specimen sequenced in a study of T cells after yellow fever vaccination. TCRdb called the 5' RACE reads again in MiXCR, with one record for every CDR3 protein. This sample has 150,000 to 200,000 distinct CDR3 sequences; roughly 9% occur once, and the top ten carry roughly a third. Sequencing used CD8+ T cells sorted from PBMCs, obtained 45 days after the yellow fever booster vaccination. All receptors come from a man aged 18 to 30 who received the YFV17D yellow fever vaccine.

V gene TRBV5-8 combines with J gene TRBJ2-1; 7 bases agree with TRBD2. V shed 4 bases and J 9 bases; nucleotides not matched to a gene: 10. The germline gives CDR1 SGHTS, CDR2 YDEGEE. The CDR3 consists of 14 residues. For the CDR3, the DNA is TGTGCCAGCAGCGTTGGACAAACGGGGGGTGAGCAGTTCTTC. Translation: CASSVGQTGGEQFF.

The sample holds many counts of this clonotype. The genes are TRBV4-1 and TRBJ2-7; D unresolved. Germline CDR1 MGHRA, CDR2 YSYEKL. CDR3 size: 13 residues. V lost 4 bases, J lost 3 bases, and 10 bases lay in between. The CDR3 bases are TGCGCCAGCAGCCCGAACGCTGACTACGAGCAGTACTTC. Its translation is CASSPNADYEQYF.

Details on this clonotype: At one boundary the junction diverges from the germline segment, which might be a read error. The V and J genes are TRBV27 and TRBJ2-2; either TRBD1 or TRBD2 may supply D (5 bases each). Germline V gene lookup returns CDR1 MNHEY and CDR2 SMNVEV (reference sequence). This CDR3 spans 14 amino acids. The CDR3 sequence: CASSLLGGTGVLFF. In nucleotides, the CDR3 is TGTGCCAGCAGTTTACTTGGTGGGACCGGGGTGCTGTTTTTT.

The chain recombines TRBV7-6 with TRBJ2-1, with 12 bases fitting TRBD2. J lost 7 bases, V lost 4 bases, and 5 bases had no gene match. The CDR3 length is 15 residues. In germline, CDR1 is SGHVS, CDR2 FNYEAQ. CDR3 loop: CASSSLGLAGNEQFF. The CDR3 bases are TGTGCCAGCAGCTCACTAGGACTAGCGGGGAATGAGCAGTTCTTC.

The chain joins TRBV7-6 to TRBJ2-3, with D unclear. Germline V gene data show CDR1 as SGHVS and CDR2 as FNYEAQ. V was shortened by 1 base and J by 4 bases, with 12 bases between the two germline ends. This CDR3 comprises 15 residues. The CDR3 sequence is CASSLEATDPDTQYF. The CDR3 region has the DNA TGTGCCAGCAGCTTAGAGGCCACCGATCCAGATACGCAGTATTTT. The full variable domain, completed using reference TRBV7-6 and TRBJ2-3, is GAGVSQSPRYKVTKRGQDVALRCDPISGHVSLYWYRQALGQGPEFLTYFNYEAQQDKSGLPNDRFSAERPEGSISTLTIQRTEQRDSAMYRCASSLEATDPDTQYFGPGTRLTVL.